The clone carrying this T cell receptor (beta chain) showed up just a few times. The antigen is undetermined. PCR used 60 Vbeta primers and 13 Jbeta primers. Sequencing was performed with immunoSEQ multiplex PCR; in TCRdb, only in-frame clones are kept and a portion is missing. The data show some 100,000 clones, with about 76% seen just once and under 8.5% held by the top ten. Germline trimming cut 2 bases from V and 4 bases from J; bases unmatched to any gene: 6. This CDR3 region has 15 residues. From germline, CDR1 is KGHSH and CDR2 LQKENI. This record belongs to a study of cytomegalovirus exposure and HLA in healthy donors. For the study at large: Within the Caucasian-associated ancestry cluster were roughly 79% of the roughly 430 genotyped donors. Whole-study results and caveats: When the data were analyzed later, several of the most significant clusters appeared to be linked to common viral pathogens. Productive rates of about 87% or about 30% were seen for most TCR beta V segments in an earlier analysis. Researchers reported in a later analysis that a missense DCLRE1C variant was tied to TCR beta V- and J-gene trimming.

The TCR sequence derives from a man in his forties in good health and CMV-seronegative. This chain joins TRBV18 and TRBJ1-1; 8 bases agree with TRBD1. The sample taken for sequencing was PBMCs. Written as DNA, the CDR3 is TGTGCCAGCTCACCAAAGGGAACAGGGGGCACTGAAGCTTTCTTT. Translating gives CASSPKGTGGTEAFF.